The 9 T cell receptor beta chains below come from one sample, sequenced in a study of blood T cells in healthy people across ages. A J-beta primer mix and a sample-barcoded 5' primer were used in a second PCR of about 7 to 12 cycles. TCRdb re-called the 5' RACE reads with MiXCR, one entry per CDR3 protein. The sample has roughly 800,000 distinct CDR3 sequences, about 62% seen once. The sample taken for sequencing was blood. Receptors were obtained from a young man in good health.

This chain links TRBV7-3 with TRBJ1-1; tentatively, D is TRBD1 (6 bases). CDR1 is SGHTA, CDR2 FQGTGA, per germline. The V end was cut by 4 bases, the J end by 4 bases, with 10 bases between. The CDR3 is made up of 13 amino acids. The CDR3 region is CASSSRGATEAFF. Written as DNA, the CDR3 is TGTGCCAGCAGCTCTAGGGGGGCCACTGAAGCTTTCTTT.

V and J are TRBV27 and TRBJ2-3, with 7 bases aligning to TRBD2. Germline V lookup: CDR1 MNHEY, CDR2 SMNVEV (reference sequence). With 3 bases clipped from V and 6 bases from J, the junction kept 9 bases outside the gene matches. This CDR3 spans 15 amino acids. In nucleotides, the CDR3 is TGTGCCAGCAGTTTCTTCGGGACTAACACGGATACGCAGTATTTT. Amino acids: CASSFFGTNTDTQYF.

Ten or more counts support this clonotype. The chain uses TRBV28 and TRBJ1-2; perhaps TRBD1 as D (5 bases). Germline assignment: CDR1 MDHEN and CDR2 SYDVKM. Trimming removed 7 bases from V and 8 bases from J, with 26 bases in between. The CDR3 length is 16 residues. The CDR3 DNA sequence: TGTGCCAGCAAGCACCCCGGGGACCCTTCTGTTGTCGGCTACACCTTC. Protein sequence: CASKHPGDPSVVGYTF.

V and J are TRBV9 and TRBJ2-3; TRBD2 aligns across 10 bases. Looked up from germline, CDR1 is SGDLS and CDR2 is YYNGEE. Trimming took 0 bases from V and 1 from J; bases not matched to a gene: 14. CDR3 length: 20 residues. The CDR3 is CASSVASRVGTSARTDTQYF. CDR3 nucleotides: TGTGCCAGCAGCGTAGCTTCTCGGGTTGGGACTAGCGCTCGCACAGATACGCAGTATTTT.

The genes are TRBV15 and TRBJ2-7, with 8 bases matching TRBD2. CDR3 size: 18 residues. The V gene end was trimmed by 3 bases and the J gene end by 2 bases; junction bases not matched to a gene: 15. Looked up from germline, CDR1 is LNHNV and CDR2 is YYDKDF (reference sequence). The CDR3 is CATSSGLGAGGLTYEQYF. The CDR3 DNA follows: TGTGCCACCAGCAGCGGATTGGGGGCGGGAGGCCTAACCTACGAGCAGTACTTC. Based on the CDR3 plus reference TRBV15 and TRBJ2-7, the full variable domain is DAMVIQNPRYQVTQFGKPVTLSCSQTLNHNVMYWYQQKSSQAPKLLFHYYDKDFNNEADTPDNFQSRRPNTSFCFLDIRSPGLGDTAMYLCATSSGLGAGGLTYEQYFGPGTRLTVT.

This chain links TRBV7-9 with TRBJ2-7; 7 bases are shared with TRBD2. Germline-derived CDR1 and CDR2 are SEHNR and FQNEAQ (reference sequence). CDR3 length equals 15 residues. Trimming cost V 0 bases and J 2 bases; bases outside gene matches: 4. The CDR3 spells CASSLARDYTYEQYF. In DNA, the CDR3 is TGTGCCAGCAGCTTAGCTCGGGACTATACCTACGAGCAGTACTTC.

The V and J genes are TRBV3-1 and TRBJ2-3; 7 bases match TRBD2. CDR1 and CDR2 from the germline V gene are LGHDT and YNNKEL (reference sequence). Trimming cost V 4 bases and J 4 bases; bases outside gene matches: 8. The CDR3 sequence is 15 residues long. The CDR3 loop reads CASSRSGTIPDTQYF. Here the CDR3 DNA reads TGTGCCAGCAGCCGCTCTGGGACTATACCAGATACGCAGTATTTT.

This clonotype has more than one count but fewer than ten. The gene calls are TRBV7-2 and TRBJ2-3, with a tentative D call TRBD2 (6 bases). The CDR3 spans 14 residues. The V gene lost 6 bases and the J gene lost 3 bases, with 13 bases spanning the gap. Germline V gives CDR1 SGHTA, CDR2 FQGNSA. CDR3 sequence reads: CASSYRGITDTQYF. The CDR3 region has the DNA TGTGCCAGCAGTTATCGGGGGATAACAGATACGCAGTATTTT. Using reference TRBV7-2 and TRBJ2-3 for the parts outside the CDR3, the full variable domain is GAGVSQSPSNKVTEKGKDVELRCDPISGHTALYWYRQSLGQGLEFLIYFQGNSAPDKSGLPSDRFSAERTGGSVSTLTIQRTQQEDSAVYLCASSYRGITDTQYFGPGTRLTVL.

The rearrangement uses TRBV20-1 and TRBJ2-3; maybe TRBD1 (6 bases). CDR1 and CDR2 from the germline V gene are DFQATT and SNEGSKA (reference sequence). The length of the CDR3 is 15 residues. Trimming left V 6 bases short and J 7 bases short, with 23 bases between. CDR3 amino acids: CSASLSPSDSYTQYF. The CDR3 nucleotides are TGCAGTGCCAGTCTCAGCCCCTCGGACAGTTATACGCAGTATTTT.